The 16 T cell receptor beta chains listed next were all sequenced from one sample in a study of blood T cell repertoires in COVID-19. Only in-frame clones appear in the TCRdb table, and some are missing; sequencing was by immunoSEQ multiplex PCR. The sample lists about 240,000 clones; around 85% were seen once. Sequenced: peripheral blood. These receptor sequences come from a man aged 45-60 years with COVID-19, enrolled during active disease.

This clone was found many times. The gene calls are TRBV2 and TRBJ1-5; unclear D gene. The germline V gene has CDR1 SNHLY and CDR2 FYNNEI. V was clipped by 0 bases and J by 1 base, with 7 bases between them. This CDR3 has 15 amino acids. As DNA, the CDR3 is TGTGCCAGCAGTGAAGCGCTCGGGAGCAATCAGCCCCAGCATTTT. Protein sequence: CASSEALGSNQPQHF.

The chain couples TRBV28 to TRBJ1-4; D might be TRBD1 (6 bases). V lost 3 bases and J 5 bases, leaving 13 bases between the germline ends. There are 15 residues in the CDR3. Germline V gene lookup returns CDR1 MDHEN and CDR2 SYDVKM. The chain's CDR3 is CASSFEGQGNEKLFF. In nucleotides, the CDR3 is TGTGCCAGCAGTTTTGAGGGGCAGGGGAATGAAAAACTGTTTTTT.

The CDR3 region is CASSSAGPYGYTF. The CDR3 DNA reads TGTGCCAGCAGCTCGGCAGGCCCGTATGGCTACACCTTC. The rearrangement links TRBV9 to TRBJ1-2; D is undetermined. Trimming took 4 bases from V and 5 from J, leaving 12 bases between them. The CDR3 covers 13 residues. From germline, CDR1 is SGDLS and CDR2 YYNGEE. Full variable domain (rest looked up from reference TRBV9 and TRBJ1-2): DSGVTQTPKHLITATGQRVTLRCSPRSGDLSVYWYQQSLDQGLQFLIQYYNGEERAKGNILERFSAQQFPDLHSELNLSSLELGDSALYFCASSSAGPYGYTFGSGTRLTVV.

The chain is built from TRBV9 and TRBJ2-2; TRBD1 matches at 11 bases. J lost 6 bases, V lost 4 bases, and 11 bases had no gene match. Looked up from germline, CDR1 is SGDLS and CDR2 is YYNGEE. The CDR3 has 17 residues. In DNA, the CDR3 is TGTGCCAGCAGCCCCGGGACAGGGGGTTTTATGTCCGGGGAGCTGTTTTTT. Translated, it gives CASSPGTGGFMSGELFF. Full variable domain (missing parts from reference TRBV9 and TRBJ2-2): DSGVTQTPKHLITATGQRVTLRCSPRSGDLSVYWYQQSLDQGLQFLIQYYNGEERAKGNILERFSAQQFPDLHSELNLSSLELGDSALYFCASSPGTGGFMSGELFFGEGSRLTVL.

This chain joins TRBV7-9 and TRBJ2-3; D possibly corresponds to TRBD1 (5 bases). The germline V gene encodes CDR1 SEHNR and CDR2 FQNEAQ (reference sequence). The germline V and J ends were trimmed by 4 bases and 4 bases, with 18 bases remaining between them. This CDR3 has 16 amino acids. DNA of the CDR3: TGTGCCAGCAGCTCATGGGGAAGGGGCCCGGCAGATACGCAGTATTTT. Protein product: CASSSWGRGPADTQYF.

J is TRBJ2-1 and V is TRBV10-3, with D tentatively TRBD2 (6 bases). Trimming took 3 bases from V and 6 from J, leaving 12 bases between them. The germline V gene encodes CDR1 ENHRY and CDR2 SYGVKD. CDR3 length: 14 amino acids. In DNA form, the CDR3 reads TGTGCCATCAGTGAATCCGGGACTCCCAATGAGCAGTTCTTC. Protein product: CAISESGTPNEQFF.

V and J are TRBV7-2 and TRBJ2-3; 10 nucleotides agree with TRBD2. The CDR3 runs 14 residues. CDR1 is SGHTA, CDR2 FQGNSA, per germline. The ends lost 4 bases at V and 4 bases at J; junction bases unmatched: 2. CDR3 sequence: CASSYGLAADTQYF. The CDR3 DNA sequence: TGTGCCAGCAGCTACGGACTAGCGGCAGATACGCAGTATTTT.

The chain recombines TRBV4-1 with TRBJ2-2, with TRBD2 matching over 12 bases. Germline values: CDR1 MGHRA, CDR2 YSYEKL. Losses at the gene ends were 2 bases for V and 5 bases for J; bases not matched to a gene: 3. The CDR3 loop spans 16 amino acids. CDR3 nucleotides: TGCGCCAGCAGCCAACACGGGACTAGCGGGACCGGGGAGCTGTTTTTT. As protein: CASSQHGTSGTGELFF.

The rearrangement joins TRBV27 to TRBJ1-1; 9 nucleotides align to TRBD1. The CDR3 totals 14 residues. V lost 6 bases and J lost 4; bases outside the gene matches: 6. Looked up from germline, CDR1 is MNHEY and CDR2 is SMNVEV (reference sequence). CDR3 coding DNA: TGTGCCAGCAGGCCGACAGGGGGTCGCACTGAAGCTTTCTTT. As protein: CASRPTGGRTEAFF.

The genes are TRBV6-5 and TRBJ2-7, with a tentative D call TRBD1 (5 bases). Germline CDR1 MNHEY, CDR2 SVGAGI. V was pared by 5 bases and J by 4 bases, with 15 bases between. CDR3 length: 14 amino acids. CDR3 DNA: TGTGCCAGCAGTACGACTGGGGCAGGGTACGAGCAGTACTTC. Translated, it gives CASSTTGAGYEQYF.

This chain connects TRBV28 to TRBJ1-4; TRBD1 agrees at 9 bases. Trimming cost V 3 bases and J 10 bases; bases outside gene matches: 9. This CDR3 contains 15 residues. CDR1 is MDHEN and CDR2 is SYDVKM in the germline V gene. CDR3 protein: CASSLGGTGSPKLFF. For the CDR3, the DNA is TGTGCCAGCAGTTTGGGCGGGACAGGGTCCCCAAAACTGTTTTTT.

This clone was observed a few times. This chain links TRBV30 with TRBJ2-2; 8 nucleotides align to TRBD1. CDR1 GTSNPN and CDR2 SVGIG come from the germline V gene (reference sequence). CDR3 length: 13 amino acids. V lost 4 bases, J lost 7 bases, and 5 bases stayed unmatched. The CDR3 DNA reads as TGTGCCTGGACCCGGACAGGGAACGGGGAGCTGTTTTTT. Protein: CAWTRTGNGELFF.

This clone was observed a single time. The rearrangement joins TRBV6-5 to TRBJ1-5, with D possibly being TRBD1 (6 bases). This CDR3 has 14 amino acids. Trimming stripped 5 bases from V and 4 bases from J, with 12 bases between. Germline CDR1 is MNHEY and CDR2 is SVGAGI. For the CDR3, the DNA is TGTGCCAGCAGTACAAGGACAGCGAATCAGCCCCAGCATTTT. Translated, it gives CASSTRTANQPQHF.

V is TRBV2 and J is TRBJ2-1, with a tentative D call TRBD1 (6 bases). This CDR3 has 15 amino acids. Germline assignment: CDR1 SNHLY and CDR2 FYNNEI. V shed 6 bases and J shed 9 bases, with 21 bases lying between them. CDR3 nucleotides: TGTGCCAGCAGCGCTTCTCAGGGGCCTTTAATTGAGCAGTTCTTC. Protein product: CASSASQGPLIEQFF.

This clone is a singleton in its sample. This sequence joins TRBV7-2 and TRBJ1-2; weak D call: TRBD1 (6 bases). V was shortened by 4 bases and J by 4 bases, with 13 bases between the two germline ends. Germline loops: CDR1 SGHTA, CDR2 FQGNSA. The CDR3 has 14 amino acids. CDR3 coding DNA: TGTGCCAGCAGCTCACTAGGGGGACGCTATGGCTACACCTTC. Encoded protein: CASSSLGGRYGYTF.

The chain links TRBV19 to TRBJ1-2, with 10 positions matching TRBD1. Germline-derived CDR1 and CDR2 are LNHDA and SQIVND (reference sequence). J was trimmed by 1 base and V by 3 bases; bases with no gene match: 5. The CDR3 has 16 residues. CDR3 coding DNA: TGTGCCAGTAGTATTAGGACAGGGGGGCATAACTATGGCTACACCTTC. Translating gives CASSIRTGGHNYGYTF.